The 20 T cell receptor beta chains below come from one sample, sequenced in a study of resident and recirculating memory T cells in vitiligo. Clones were read by immunoSEQ multiplex PCR, and TCRdb kept only the in-frame ones, dropping some. Of roughly 80,000 clones in the sample, 92% were seen once. Material: blood. The receptor source for this set is a male donor with vitiligo.

The chain joins TRBV28 to TRBJ1-1; D ambiguous. This CDR3 contains 14 residues. With 3 bases removed from V and 8 bases from J, the gap between germline ends came to 16 bases. The germline V gene has CDR1 MDHEN and CDR2 SYDVKM. CDR3 nucleotide sequence: TGTGCCAGCAGTTTCGGGCACGGCTGGAGGGAAGCTTTCTTT. Protein product: CASSFGHGWREAFF. Complete variable domain (other parts from reference TRBV28 and TRBJ1-1): DVKVTQSSRYLVKRTGEKVFLECVQDMDHENMFWYRQDPGLGLRLIYFSYDVKMKEKGDIPEGYSVSREKKERFSLILESASTNQTSMYLCASSFGHGWREAFFGQGTRLTVV.

This clone was detected only a few times. V usage is TRBV10-2 and J usage is TRBJ2-7; tentative D call: TRBD2 (6 bases). Germline V gives CDR1 WSHSY, CDR2 SAAADI. The CDR3 covers 15 residues. The germline V and J ends were trimmed by 6 bases and 2 bases, with 17 bases remaining between them. The CDR3 region has the DNA TGCGCCAGCAGCCACGGGACTCTCAAAGCCTACGAGCAGTACTTC. This gives the protein CASSHGTLKAYEQYF.

The genes are TRBV4-1 and TRBJ2-7; 8 nucleotides agree with TRBD2. This CDR3 has 14 amino acids. CDR1 and CDR2 from the germline V gene are MGHRA and YSYEKL. V shed 7 bases, J shed 6 bases, and the junction held 11 bases outside the gene matches. For the CDR3, the DNA is TGCGCCAGCAACCAGCCGGGGGGGGCGGCCGAGCAGTACTTC. As protein: CASNQPGGAAEQYF.

This clone came up a few times. The CDR3 DNA reads as TGTGCCAGCAGCGTAGACGGGAGGCCCTACAATGAGCAGTTCTTC. Protein sequence: CASSVDGRPYNEQFF. The genes are TRBV9 and TRBJ2-1; 7 bases are a match to TRBD2. Per germline, CDR1 SGDLS and CDR2 YYNGEE. The junction had 2 bases not matched to a gene; V was cut back by 0 bases and J by 2 bases. CDR3 size: 15 residues.

The chain recombines TRBV19 with TRBJ1-2; 10 nucleotides align to TRBD1. The CDR3 runs 17 residues. V lost 5 bases to trimming and J lost 8 bases; unmatched junction nucleotides: 17. Germline V gives CDR1 LNHDA, CDR2 SQIVND (reference sequence). CDR3 loop: CASSSRQGATRIRGYTF. The CDR3 DNA is TGTGCCAGTAGTTCCCGACAGGGGGCTACTCGGATTCGGGGCTACACCTTC.

The chain recombines TRBV6-5 with TRBJ1-5; TRBD1 matches 8 bases. Germline assignment: CDR1 MNHEY and CDR2 SVGAGI. This CDR3 has 15 amino acids. V lost 6 bases to trimming and J lost 1 base; unmatched junction nucleotides: 5. The CDR3 nucleotides are TGTGCCAGCAGACCCGGACAGGGCAGCAATCAGCCCCAGCATTTT. Translated, it gives CASRPGQGSNQPQHF.

The DNA of the CDR3 is TGCGCCAGCAGCTGGCAGGGGGCTGAGCAGTTCTTC. It yields the protein CASSWQGAEQFF. The chain employs TRBV5-1 and TRBJ2-1; 8 bases fit TRBD1. Unmatched junction bases numbered 2, after V lost 3 bases and J lost 9 bases. This CDR3 comprises 12 residues. Germline V CDR1 and CDR2: SGHRS, YFSETQ.

The chain recombines TRBV18 with TRBJ2-7; 8 bases are a match to TRBD1. CDR1 and CDR2 (germline): KGHSH, LQKENI. The ends lost 3 bases at V and 4 bases at J; junction bases unmatched: 2. CDR3 length: 13 amino acids. For the CDR3, the DNA is TGTGCCAGCTCACCGGGGACAGGTTACGAGCAGTACTTC. Encoded protein: CASSPGTGYEQYF.

The chain carries TRBV5-1 and TRBJ2-7; 13 bases agree with TRBD2. Germline loops: CDR1 SGHRS, CDR2 YFSETQ. The CDR3 loop spans 16 amino acids. With 4 bases clipped from V and 2 bases from J, the junction kept 6 bases outside the gene matches. CDR3 nucleotides: TGCGCCAGCAGCCCGAGGACTAGCGGGAGACCCTACGAGCAGTACTTC. It encodes CASSPRTSGRPYEQYF. The full variable domain, rest sourced from reference TRBV5-1 and TRBJ2-7, is KAGVTQTPRYLIKTRGQQVTLSCSPISGHRSVSWYQQTPGQGLQFLFEYFSETQRNKGNFPGRFSGRQFSNSRSEMNVSTLELGDSALYLCASSPRTSGRPYEQYFGPGTRLTVT.

The CDR3 DNA reads as TGTGCCAGTAGGACCCTAGCGGGCCACAATGAGCAGTTCTTC. It translates to CASRTLAGHNEQFF. The V gene is TRBV19, the J gene TRBJ2-1; TRBD2 agrees at 8 bases. Germline V gives CDR1 LNHDA, CDR2 SQIVND (reference sequence). The V segment lost 6 bases and the J segment 5 bases; nucleotides outside the gene matches: 6. The CDR3 has 14 residues.

This rearrangement joins TRBV18 to TRBJ2-7; weak D call: TRBD2 (6 bases). The CDR3 length is 16 residues. Germline V gives CDR1 KGHSH, CDR2 LQKENI. Trimming took off 0 bases at V and 3 bases at J, with 15 bases between the two ends. The CDR3 nucleotides read TGTGCCAGCTCACCACCGGGTTTGGGGGGTAACTACGAGCAGTACTTC. Protein product: CASSPPGLGGNYEQYF.

The chain employs TRBV19 and TRBJ2-1, with TRBD2 identical over 10 bases. Losses at the gene ends were 3 bases for V and 15 bases for J; bases not matched to a gene: 8. The CDR3 contains 13 residues. Per germline, CDR1 LNHDA and CDR2 SQIVND (reference sequence). In nucleotides, the CDR3 is TGTGCCAGTAGTATCGCAATTAGCGGGGGGACGTTCTTC. Protein sequence: CASSIAISGGTFF.

This chain joins TRBV5-6 and TRBJ1-3, with D unclear. V was pared by 5 bases and J by 4 bases, with 10 bases between. The CDR3 spans 13 residues. Germline V lookup: CDR1 SGHDT, CDR2 YYEEEE. In DNA form, the CDR3 reads TGTGCCAGCAGTTTAGCGGGGGGAAACACCATATATTTT. This sequence encodes CASSLAGGNTIYF.

V and J are TRBV28 and TRBJ1-2, with D possibly matching TRBD1 (5 bases). Germline V gene lookup returns CDR1 MDHEN and CDR2 SYDVKM. The germline V and J ends were trimmed by 8 bases and 4 bases, with 20 bases remaining between them. The CDR3 sequence is 15 residues long. Here the CDR3 reads CASQTGGRGTYGYTF. The DNA of the CDR3 is TGTGCCAGCCAAACGGGTGGTCGGGGGACCTATGGCTACACCTTC.

The V gene is TRBV28, the J gene TRBJ2-3; TRBD2 agrees at 13 bases. After removal of 9 bases from V and 6 bases from J, the junction contained 6 bases not matched to a gene. Per the germline V gene, CDR1 is MDHEN and CDR2 is SYDVKM. The CDR3 consists of 14 residues. The CDR3 spells CASAGLAGADTQYF. CDR3 coding DNA: TGTGCCAGTGCCGGACTAGCGGGAGCCGATACGCAGTATTTT.

This chain connects TRBV28 to TRBJ2-7, with D perhaps matching TRBD1 (6 bases). CDR1 and CDR2 from the germline V gene are MDHEN and SYDVKM. V lost 5 bases, J lost 8 bases, and 19 bases lay in between. The CDR3 contains 14 residues. Written as DNA, the CDR3 is TGTGCCAGCAGTCCCCCGGAAGGGGGTTCGAAGCAGTACTTC. It specifies CASSPPEGGSKQYF.

This clone was detected a few times. The V gene is TRBV7-2, the J gene TRBJ1-5; 7 bases fit TRBD1. The junction had 6 bases not matched to a gene; V was cut back by 5 bases and J by 5 bases. There are 14 residues in the CDR3. Looked up from germline, CDR1 is SGHTA and CDR2 is FQGNSA. CDR3: CASSQGVGDQPQHF. CDR3 nucleotides: TGTGCCAGCAGCCAGGGGGTAGGGGATCAGCCCCAGCATTTT.

This chain uses TRBV7-8 with TRBJ2-7; a weak D match, TRBD2 (6 bases). The CDR3 extends over 15 amino acids. Germline-derived CDR1 and CDR2 are SGHVS and FQNEAQ. Trimming removed 5 bases from V and 0 bases from J, with 14 bases in between. The CDR3 reads CASSLIADASYEQYF. CDR3 coding DNA: TGTGCCAGCAGCCTTATAGCGGACGCCTCCTACGAGCAGTACTTC.

CDR3 in amino acids: CATGSRGLSPDTQYF. CDR3 DNA sequence: TGTGCCACCGGATCCCGGGGTCTTAGTCCGGATACGCAGTATTTT. This chain uses TRBV15 with TRBJ2-3; D might be TRBD2 (5 bases). V lost 8 bases, J lost 6 bases, and 21 bases lay in between. CDR1 LNHNV and CDR2 YYDKDF come from the germline V gene (reference sequence). The CDR3 runs 15 residues. Together with reference TRBV15 and TRBJ2-3, the CDR3 gives the full variable domain: DAMVIQNPRYQVTQFGKPVTLSCSQTLNHNVMYWYQQKSSQAPKLLFHYYDKDFNNEADTPDNFQSRRPNTSFCFLDIRSPGLGDTAMYLCATGSRGLSPDTQYFGPGTRLTVL.

This chain links TRBV19 with TRBJ1-3; the D is unclear. Germline CDR1 and CDR2: LNHDA and SQIVND (reference sequence). V was trimmed by 3 bases and J by 1 base, leaving 4 bases between them. The CDR3 contains 13 residues. The CDR3: CASSIQSGNTIYF. The DNA for the CDR3 is TGTGCCAGTAGTATCCAATCTGGAAACACCATATATTTT. Full variable domain (outside the CDR3, taken from reference TRBV19 and TRBJ1-3): DGGITQSPKYLFRKEGQNVTLSCEQNLNHDAMYWYRQDPGQGLRLIYYSQIVNDFQKGDIAEGYSVSREKKESFPLTVTSAQKNPTAFYLCASSIQSGNTIYFGEGSWLTVV.